This TCR beta chain is drawn from a study of blood T cell repertoires in COVID-19. This clone has a single count. Repertoires were generated with immunoSEQ multiplex PCR, while TCRdb's copy carries only in-frame clones and drops some. The sample includes 78,000 or so clones, about four fifths of them seen just once. V gave up 4 bases and J gave up 5 bases; unmatched junction bases: 6. The CDR3 loop spans 14 amino acids. Germline assignment: CDR1 SGHKS and CDR2 YYEKEE (reference sequence). The J gene is TRBJ2-3, the V gene TRBV5-5, with 8 bases aligning to TRBD2. This sequence was found in a man at least 80 years old with acute or convalescent COVID-19. The specimen was peripheral blood. This CDR3 is CASSLSGGRDTQYF. Written as DNA, the CDR3 is TGTGCCAGCAGCCTGAGCGGGGGACGAGATACGCAGTATTTT.